This paragraph reports one T cell receptor (beta chain). The data were obtained in a study of T cell changes during pregnancy in multiple sclerosis. The repertoire was sequenced with immunoSEQ multiplex PCR; TCRdb's copy has only in-frame clones and lacks some. This sample has some 70,000 clones; roughly 89% occur once, and the top ten carry roughly 3.3%. The sequenced sample was peripheral blood, obtained after pregnancy. The sequence was collected from a female donor in good health, enrolled as a control in a pregnancy study.

CDR3 protein: CASSLDLSEQFF. The DNA for the CDR3 is TGTGCCAGCAGCTTAGATCTCTCCGAGCAGTTCTTC. The rearrangement joins TRBV7-6 to TRBJ2-1; D unclear. Per the germline V gene, CDR1 is SGHVS and CDR2 is FNYEAQ. This CDR3 spans 12 amino acids. V lost 1 base and J 10 bases, leaving 8 bases between the germline ends.